One T cell receptor (beta chain) is described in this entry. Trimming removed 0 bases from V and 5 bases from J, with 10 bases in between. This CDR3 region has 13 residues. Germline V lookup: CDR1 GTSNPN, CDR2 SVGIG (reference sequence). The data originate from a study of shared clonotypes between healthy human individuals. Original data processing: Quality scores were absent from the junction-only immunoSEQ sequences, so filtering differed. TCRdb's table, derived via immunoSEQ multiplex PCR, lists solely in-frame clones and lacks some. V, J and clone size reflect that table, while D and trimming were determined from the DNA. The repertoire holds a few hundred thousand clones, with roughly four fifths as singletons.

The V and J genes are TRBV30 and TRBJ1-1, with D possibly matching TRBD1 (5 bases). This TCR was recovered from a woman aged 40-49 years in good health. Some clones in this sample may be carry-over from other donors' samples. Input material: PBMCs. The CDR3 region is CAWSVSGGTEAFF. For the CDR3, the DNA is TGTGCCTGGAGTGTATCGGGGGGGACTGAAGCTTTCTTT.